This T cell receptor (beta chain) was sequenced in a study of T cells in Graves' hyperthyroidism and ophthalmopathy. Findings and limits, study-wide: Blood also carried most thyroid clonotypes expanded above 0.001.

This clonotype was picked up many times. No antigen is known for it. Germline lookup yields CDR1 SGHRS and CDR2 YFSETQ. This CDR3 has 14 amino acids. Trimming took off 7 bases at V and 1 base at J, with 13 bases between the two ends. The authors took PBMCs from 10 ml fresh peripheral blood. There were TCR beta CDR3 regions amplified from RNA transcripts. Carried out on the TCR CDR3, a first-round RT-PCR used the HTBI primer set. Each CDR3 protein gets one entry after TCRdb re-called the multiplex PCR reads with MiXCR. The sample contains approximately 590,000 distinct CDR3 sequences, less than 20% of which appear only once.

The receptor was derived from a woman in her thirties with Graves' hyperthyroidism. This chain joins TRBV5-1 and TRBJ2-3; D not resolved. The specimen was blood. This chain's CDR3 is CASGRRLGTDTQYF. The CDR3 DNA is TGCGCCAGCGGGCGGCGTCTGGGCACAGATACGCAGTATTTT.